This T cell receptor (beta chain) was found in a study of blood T cell repertoires in COVID-19. Study at large: The origin of the acute and convalescent COVID-19 samples was the United States, Italy and Spain.

The ends lost 1 base at V and 2 bases at J; junction bases unmatched: 5. Germline CDR1 is MNHEY and CDR2 is SVGAGI. The CDR3 is 15 residues long. This table comes from immunoSEQ multiplex PCR, and its TCRdb copy is limited to in-frame clones, with some not included. The repertoire holds 350,000 to 550,000 clones, with more than 80% as singletons. The recovered donors of Cohort 3 showed two negative PCRs, clearance, or symptom resolution. The origin of this receptor is a man younger than 45 who had recovered from COVID-19. The chain couples TRBV6-5 to TRBJ2-7; 7 nucleotides match TRBD2. What was sequenced was PBMCs or T cells enriched from blood (not recorded which). CDR3 loop: CASSYWRESPYEQYF. CDR3 coding DNA: TGTGCCAGCAGTTACTGGCGGGAGAGTCCCTACGAGCAGTACTTC.